The 16 T cell receptor beta chains below were found in one sample sequenced in a study of PD-1 blockade in classical Hodgkin lymphoma. All patients experienced relapse after autologous stem cell transplantation, and brentuximab vedotin exposure was variable. Only in-frame clones appear in the TCRdb table, and some are missing; sequencing was by immunoSEQ multiplex PCR. The table has 39,000 or so clones, about 88% seen once. The sequencing here drew on peripheral blood mononuclear cells (PBMCs), taken before the second cycle of nivolumab. Receptor source: a human donor with classical Hodgkin lymphoma.

V gene TRBV4-2 combines with J gene TRBJ2-2; no reliable D call. Germline V CDR1 and CDR2: LGHNA, YNFKEQ. The ends were cut back, 3 bases at V and 3 bases at J, with 14 bases in the middle. This CDR3 comprises 16 residues. CDR3 sequence: CASSQPLYRDTGELFF. The CDR3 nucleotides are TGTGCCAGCAGCCAGCCCCTATACCGGGACACCGGGGAGCTGTTTTTT.

This chain uses TRBV21-1 with TRBJ1-2. TRBV21-1 is annotated as a pseudogene. This CDR3 is built from 13 residues. The CDR3 DNA follows: TGTGCCAGCACCCAGACGGCTAACTATGGCTACACCTTC. Amino acids: CASTQTANYGYTF.

This rearrangement joins TRBV5-8 to TRBJ2-1; TRBD2 is a possible D gene (5 bases). This CDR3 region has 13 residues. From germline, CDR1 is SGHTS and CDR2 YDEGEE. V lost 2 bases and J 9 bases, leaving 12 bases between the germline ends. CDR3 DNA sequence: TGTGCCAGCAGCTTTCTAGCCGGCGTTGAGCAGTTCTTC. Translated, it gives CASSFLAGVEQFF.

J is TRBJ2-7 and V is TRBV7-2, with 9 bases that match TRBD1. The CDR3 has 15 residues. Germline V gene sequence: CDR1 SGHTA, CDR2 FQGNSA. Trimming took 1 base from V and 3 from J; bases not matched to a gene: 4. CDR3 loop: CASSLEQGANYEQYF. CDR3 sequence (DNA): TGTGCCAGCAGCTTAGAACAGGGGGCAAACTACGAGCAGTACTTC.

The chain has TRBV5-1 and TRBJ1-4, with a weak D call TRBD1 (6 bases). V was pared by 9 bases and J by 8 bases, with 20 bases between. The CDR3 totals 14 residues. The germline V gene has CDR1 SGHRS and CDR2 YFSETQ. CDR3 amino acids: CATSPAGGAEKLFF. The CDR3, as DNA: TGCGCCACCTCCCCGGCGGGGGGCGCGGAAAAACTGTTTTTT.

The CDR3 loop is CAISEDGRVEGNTEAFF. The CDR3, as DNA: TGTGCCATCAGTGAGGATGGCAGGGTAGAAGGGAACACTGAAGCTTTCTTT. This chain joins TRBV10-3 and TRBJ1-1, with D perhaps matching TRBD1 (5 bases). This CDR3 contains 17 residues. Trimming shortened V by 2 bases and J by 1 base, and 17 bases separated the two germline ends. CDR1 ENHRY and CDR2 SYGVKD come from the germline V gene.

This chain's CDR3 is CASSLAGTSGSGHEQYF. CDR3 coding DNA: TGTGCCAGCAGCTTAGCCGGGACTAGCGGTTCGGGACACGAGCAGTACTTC. V gene TRBV7-6 combines with J gene TRBJ2-7; 11 positions agree with TRBD2. The CDR3 consists of 17 residues. V dropped 0 bases and J dropped 5; count of bases not matched to a gene: 9. Germline V gene sequence: CDR1 SGHVS, CDR2 FNYEAQ. Combining the CDR3 with reference TRBV7-6 and TRBJ2-7 gives the whole variable domain GAGVSQSPRYKVTKRGQDVALRCDPISGHVSLYWYRQALGQGPEFLTYFNYEAQQDKSGLPNDRFSAERPEGSISTLTIQRTEQRDSAMYRCASSLAGTSGSGHEQYFGPGTRLTVT.

This CDR3 is CASSQSQGVHEQYF. The CDR3, as DNA: TGCGCCAGCAGCCAAAGTCAGGGGGTCCACGAGCAGTACTTC. This chain links TRBV4-3 with TRBJ2-7; 7 positions match TRBD1. In germline, CDR1 is LGHNA, CDR2 YSLEER. The V gene end was trimmed by 2 bases and the J gene end by 5 bases; junction bases not matched to a gene: 6. CDR3 length: 14 amino acids.

The rearrangement links TRBV5-6 to TRBJ2-5; a possible D gene is TRBD2 (5 bases). The germline V gene encodes CDR1 SGHDT and CDR2 YYEEEE. Trimming removed 1 base at V and 4 bases at J, with 14 bases between. This CDR3 region has 15 residues. CDR3: CASSLRGRSRETQYF. The CDR3 nucleotides are TGTGCCAGCAGCTTGCGGGGTCGGAGCAGAGAGACCCAGTACTTC. The variable domain in full, with the rest retrieved from reference TRBV5-6 and TRBJ2-5, is DAGVTQSPTHLIKTRGQQVTLRCSPKSGHDTVSWYQQALGQGPQFIFQYYEEEERQRGNFPDRFSGHQFPNYSSELNVNALLLGDSALYLCASSLRGRSRETQYFGPGTRLLVL.

V is TRBV28 and J is TRBJ2-3; 8 bases fit TRBD2. Germline CDR1 reads MDHEN; CDR2 reads SYDVKM. CDR3 length equals 15 residues. The V segment lost 7 bases and the J segment 5 bases; nucleotides outside the gene matches: 11. The CDR3 nucleotides are TGTGCCAGCAACCCGCGGGAGGACGAAGGAGATACGCAGTATTTT. It encodes CASNPREDEGDTQYF.

V is TRBV19 and J is TRBJ1-2, with unresolved D. Trimming stripped 3 bases from V and 4 bases from J, with 12 bases between. Germline values: CDR1 LNHDA, CDR2 SQIVND (reference sequence). The CDR3 is 14 amino acids. The CDR3 DNA reads as TGTGCCAGTAGTATTGGCGGGGATTCCTATGGCTACACCTTC. This codes for CASSIGGDSYGYTF.

CDR3 sequence (DNA): TGTGCCAGCAGTCCCTTTTTAGATACGCAGTATTTT. Its translation: CASSPFLDTQYF. The chain links TRBV11-2 to TRBJ2-3; no firm D call. The germline V and J ends were trimmed by 6 bases and 5 bases, with 9 bases remaining between them. This CDR3 has 12 residues. In germline, CDR1 is SGHAT, CDR2 FQNNGV.

V is TRBV5-1 and J is TRBJ2-1; tentative D call: TRBD1 (6 bases). CDR1 is SGHRS, CDR2 YFSETQ, per germline. This CDR3 contains 11 residues. V was clipped by 4 bases and J by 10 bases, with 9 bases between them. CDR3 loop: CASSPGTEQFF. The CDR3 DNA sequence: TGCGCCAGCAGCCCTGGGACAGAGCAGTTCTTC.

The CDR3 DNA follows: TGTGCCAGCAGTGAAGTTGGGGGAGAGACCCAGTACTTC. Amino acid sequence: CASSEVGGETQYF. The chain joins TRBV2 to TRBJ2-5; D may match TRBD1 or TRBD2 (5 bases each). The ends were cut back, 1 base at V and 4 bases at J, with 7 bases in the middle. Germline lookup yields CDR1 SNHLY and CDR2 FYNNEI. The CDR3 extends over 13 amino acids.

The chain couples TRBV28 to TRBJ2-7, with D unclear. Looked up from germline, CDR1 is MDHEN and CDR2 is SYDVKM. With 4 bases removed from V and 2 bases from J, the gap between germline ends came to 12 bases. The length of the CDR3 is 14 residues. CDR3 amino acids: CASSSIDRTYEQYF. The CDR3 coding sequence is TGTGCCAGCAGTTCTATCGACCGAACCTACGAGCAGTACTTC.

V usage is TRBV18 and J usage is TRBJ2-1, with D unresolved. V was cut by 6 bases and J by 7 bases, with 19 bases left in between. Germline V CDR1 and CDR2: KGHSH, LQKENI. This CDR3 comprises 15 residues. CDR3: CASSSGWSRVNEQFF. The CDR3, as DNA: TGTGCCAGCTCCTCCGGTTGGTCCCGGGTAAATGAGCAGTTCTTC.